The 22 T cell receptor beta chains in this list originate from one sample, sequenced in a study of blood T cells in healthy people across ages. Next came a second PCR, run for about 7 to 11 cycles, which used a sample-barcoded 5' primer along with a J-beta primer mix. TCRdb passed the 5' RACE reads through MiXCR, listing each CDR3 protein once. The table has roughly 1.5 million distinct CDR3 sequences, about 42% seen once. What was sequenced was blood. The receptors come from a woman younger than 35 in good health.

The V and J genes are TRBV2 and TRBJ2-3; 11 nucleotides line up with TRBD2. Germline CDR1 reads SNHLY; CDR2 reads FYNNEI. Trimming at V came to 6 bases and at J to 0 bases, leaving 5 bases not matched to a gene. This CDR3 is 16 amino acids long. Here the CDR3 DNA reads TGTGCCAGCAGCAACGGACTAGCGGGTAGCACAGATACGCAGTATTTT. It translates to CASSNGLAGSTDTQYF.

This clonotype was detected only once. The chain employs TRBV5-5 and TRBJ1-2; D not certain. V was trimmed by 0 bases and J by 6 bases, leaving 12 bases between them. This CDR3 has 14 residues. In germline, CDR1 is SGHKS, CDR2 YYEKEE (reference sequence). CDR3 residues: CASSLGQFVNGYTF. CDR3 in DNA: TGTGCCAGCAGCTTGGGGCAGTTTGTAAATGGCTACACCTTC.

This clonotype was picked up a small number of times. The chain couples TRBV2 to TRBJ2-6; no clear D. V lost 1 base, J lost 1 base, and 8 bases lay in between. CDR3 length: 16 residues. Germline loops: CDR1 SNHLY, CDR2 FYNNEI. CDR3 region: CASSEGAKSGANVLTF. CDR3 nucleotide sequence: TGTGCCAGCAGTGAAGGCGCCAAATCTGGGGCCAACGTCCTGACTTTC. The full variable domain, with the rest looked up from reference TRBV2 and TRBJ2-6, is EPEVTQTPSHQVTQMGQEVILRCVPISNHLYFYWYRQILGQKVEFLVSFYNNEISEKSEIFDDQFSVERPDGSNFTLKIRSTKLEDSAMYFCASSEGAKSGANVLTFGAGSRLTVL.

The V and J genes are TRBV29-1 and TRBJ1-1, with D possibly matching TRBD1 (5 bases). CDR1 and CDR2 (germline): SQVTM, ANQGSEA. The V gene lost 6 bases and the J gene lost 1 base, with 15 bases spanning the gap. The CDR3 is 14 residues long. As DNA, the CDR3 is TGCAGCGTCGGAGGGAGCGGGACGAACACTGAAGCTTTCTTT. Translating gives CSVGGSGTNTEAFF.

About this clonotype itself: A read error may account for a junction end that differs from germline. This chain links TRBV27 with TRBJ1-5, with D unclear. This CDR3 spans 14 amino acids. Germline CDR1 reads MNHEY; CDR2 reads SMNVEV (reference sequence). The CDR3 spells CASSLKGSNQPHHF. CDR3 nucleotides: TGTGCCAGCAGTTTAAAGGGAAGCAATCAGCCCCATCATTTT.

This clonotype occurred once. This rearrangement joins TRBV12-3 or TRBV12-4 to TRBJ2-2; 7 positions match TRBD2. This CDR3 is built from 16 residues. The V gene end was trimmed by 1 base and the J gene end by 3 bases; junction bases not matched to a gene: 5. The CDR3 DNA follows: TGTGCCAGCAGTTTAGGGTTGGGGAGGGACACCGGGGAGCTGTTTTTT. Amino acid sequence: CASSLGLGRDTGELFF.

Comments on this clonotype: The junction differs from germline at one of its ends, possibly a read error. The chain combines TRBV11-2 with TRBJ1-1; tentative D call: TRBD1 (5 bases). Germline CDR1 SGHAT, CDR2 FQNNGV. The CDR3 consists of 13 residues. In nucleotides, the CDR3 is TGTGCCGGCAGCCCGCACTTAGGGGCTGTCGCTTTCTTT. Its protein is CAGSPHLGAVAFF.

The chain has TRBV6-6 and TRBJ2-5, with 10 nucleotides matching TRBD2. Germline V gives CDR1 MNHNY, CDR2 SVGAGI (reference sequence). CDR3 length equals 17 residues. V shed 0 bases, J shed 2 bases, and the junction held 6 bases outside the gene matches. This CDR3 reads CASSYSGLAGVQETQYF. The CDR3 DNA sequence: TGTGCCAGCAGTTACTCAGGTCTAGCGGGAGTTCAAGAGACCCAGTACTTC.

The gene calls are TRBV5-1 and TRBJ1-1; 7 bases are a match to TRBD1. The germline V gene has CDR1 SGHRS and CDR2 YFSETQ. Trimming cost V 4 bases and J 6 bases; bases outside gene matches: 6. This CDR3 region has 13 residues. CDR3 loop: CASSRQGTPEAFF. For the CDR3, the DNA is TGCGCCAGCAGCAGACAGGGTACCCCTGAAGCTTTCTTT.

This clonotype has just a few counts. The rearrangement links TRBV7-9 to TRBJ2-7, with 7 bases lining up with TRBD1. CDR3 length: 15 residues. CDR1 is SEHNR and CDR2 is FQNEAQ in the germline V gene (reference sequence). J lost 1 base, V lost 5 bases, and 8 bases had no gene match. The CDR3 DNA sequence: TGTGCCAGCAGCCCCCAGGGGGTCAGATCCTACGAGCAGTACTTC. This codes for CASSPQGVRSYEQYF.

This clonotype occurred a few times. The V gene is TRBV7-2, the J gene TRBJ1-4; TRBD1 is a possible D gene (5 bases). The CDR3 consists of 16 residues. With 5 bases removed from V and 3 bases from J, the gap between germline ends came to 16 bases. Per the germline V gene, CDR1 is SGHTA and CDR2 is FQGNSA. In DNA form, the CDR3 reads TGTGCCAGCAGCCAGGACATCACCATTTCTAATGAAAAACTGTTTTTT. This gives the protein CASSQDITISNEKLFF. Full variable domain (remainder filled in from reference TRBV7-2 and TRBJ1-4): GAGVSQSPSNKVTEKGKDVELRCDPISGHTALYWYRQSLGQGLEFLIYFQGNSAPDKSGLPSDRFSAERTGGSVSTLTIQRTQQEDSAVYLCASSQDITISNEKLFFGSGTQLSVL.

The V gene is TRBV7-9, the J gene TRBJ1-5, with a possible D match to TRBD1 (5 bases). Germline V gives CDR1 SEHNR, CDR2 FQNEAQ (reference sequence). V lost 5 bases to trimming and J lost 3 bases, with 14 bases between them. This CDR3 spans 15 amino acids. The CDR3 region is CASSKWDGNNQPQHF. CDR3 nucleotide sequence: TGTGCCAGCAGCAAATGGGACGGAAACAATCAGCCCCAGCATTTT.

The rearrangement joins TRBV5-1 to TRBJ2-1; 8 bases fit TRBD1. The V and J ends lost 4 bases and 0 bases, in that order; junction bases with no gene match: 9. This CDR3 is built from 17 residues. Germline V CDR1 and CDR2: SGHRS, YFSETQ. The CDR3 is CASSRDRRTSSYNEQFF. DNA for the CDR3: TGCGCCAGCAGCAGGGACAGGCGGACCTCCTCCTACAATGAGCAGTTCTTC.

The chain couples TRBV20-1 to TRBJ2-5; D remains unclear. Germline loops: CDR1 DFQATT, CDR2 SNEGSKA (reference sequence). Trimming left V 0 bases short and J 11 bases short, with 16 bases between. The CDR3 consists of 13 residues. The CDR3 reads CSARDPVSNEQYF. The CDR3 DNA follows: TGCAGTGCTAGAGACCCAGTTTCGAATGAGCAGTACTTC.

This rearrangement joins TRBV4-2 to TRBJ1-2; D remains ambiguous. This CDR3 has 15 residues. Deletions cut 0 bases from V and 4 bases from J, with 12 bases between. The germline gives CDR1 LGHNA, CDR2 YNFKEQ. The CDR3 DNA is TGTGCCAGCAGCCAAGATCTAGTCGGAACCTATGGCTACACCTTC. Residues: CASSQDLVGTYGYTF.

The V gene is TRBV15, the J gene TRBJ1-1; TRBD1 matches 8 bases. This CDR3 comprises 15 residues. Losses at the gene ends were 2 bases for V and 4 bases for J; bases not matched to a gene: 6. Germline V gene sequence: CDR1 LNHNV, CDR2 YYDKDF (reference sequence). Written as DNA, the CDR3 is TGTGCCACCAGCAGACTCCAGGGGGCGGGCACTGAAGCTTTCTTT. Protein product: CATSRLQGAGTEAFF.

CDR3: CAIKDDRQEQYF. DNA of the CDR3: TGTGCCATCAAGGATGACCGACAGGAGCAGTACTTC. This chain uses TRBV10-3 with TRBJ2-7; D might be TRBD1 (5 bases). This CDR3 is built from 12 residues. Trimming removed 7 bases at V and 7 bases at J, with 14 bases between. Germline CDR1 and CDR2: ENHRY and SYGVKD.

This chain connects TRBV7-3 to TRBJ2-5, with D maybe TRBD2 (6 bases). V lost 4 bases, J lost 11 bases, and 17 bases lay in between. The CDR3 is 13 residues long. The germline gives CDR1 SGHTA, CDR2 FQGTGA. The CDR3 loop is CASSSTRFSQQYF. CDR3 nucleotides: TGTGCCAGCAGCTCGACTAGGTTCTCGCAGCAGTACTTC.

Points on this clonotype: One end of the junction is discordant with germline, which a read error may explain. This CDR3 is CSANTGRPDAQYF. In nucleotides, the CDR3 is TGCAGTGCCAATACAGGGAGGCCAGATGCGCAGTATTTT. The chain uses TRBV20-1 and TRBJ2-3, with D perhaps TRBD1 or TRBD2 (6 bases each). The germline gives CDR1 DFQATT, CDR2 SNEGSKA (reference sequence). This CDR3 spans 13 amino acids.

This clonotype was found many times. The rearrangement uses TRBV5-1 and TRBJ1-4; unclear D gene. Per germline, CDR1 SGHRS and CDR2 YFSETQ. This CDR3 is 14 amino acids long. Trimming removed 5 bases at V and 2 bases at J, with 10 bases between. The CDR3: CASSEEGTNEKLFF. The CDR3 DNA is TGCGCCAGCAGTGAGGAGGGTACTAATGAAAAACTGTTTTTT.

This chain uses TRBV4-3 with TRBJ1-1, with D unresolved. The CDR3 contains 15 residues. Germline V lookup: CDR1 LGHNA, CDR2 YSLEER. V was clipped by 4 bases and J by 1 base, with 13 bases between them. CDR3 loop: CASSPQEAGNTEAFF. The CDR3 bases are TGCGCCAGCAGCCCCCAAGAGGCAGGGAACACTGAAGCTTTCTTT.

This clonotype has just a few counts. A clone one base away is much larger, so this may be a read error. The V and J genes are TRBV6-6 and TRBJ2-1; TRBD2 matches at 8 bases. CDR3 length: 16 amino acids. Germline assignment: CDR1 MNHNY and CDR2 SVGAGI (reference sequence). After removal of 0 bases from V and 13 bases from J, the junction contained 14 bases not matched to a gene. For the CDR3, the DNA is TGTGCCAGCAGTTACTCTAGCGGGGCCATGGGAGAGACCCAGTTCTTC. Translated, it gives CASSYSSGAMGETQFF.